Below, one T cell receptor (beta chain) is given with its context. These data belong to a study of cytotoxic CD8 clonotypes in ibrutinib-treated CLL. Germline lookup yields CDR1 SNHLY and CDR2 FYNNEI. J gave up 2 bases and V 6 bases, and 11 bases lay outside the gene matches. CDR3 length: 17 residues. Using immunoSEQ multiplex PCR, the repertoire was profiled, and TCRdb retains in-frame clones only, with some absent. The sample lists 300,000 to 350,000 clones, around four fifths seen once, with 5% to 7% in the top ten. The clonotype originates from a human donor with chronic lymphocytic leukemia. The chain joins TRBV2 to TRBJ1-5; 9 bases match TRBD1. Sequencing was performed on PBMCs, taken before ibrutinib treatment. CDR3 residues: CASRLDRGGVGNQPQHF. The DNA of the CDR3 is TGTGCCAGCAGGCTGGACAGGGGCGGTGTTGGCAATCAGCCCCAGCATTTT.